The 13 T cell receptor beta chains listed next were all sequenced from one sample in a study of T cell changes during pregnancy in multiple sclerosis. Method: immunoSEQ multiplex PCR; TCRdb's copy keeps in-frame clones and lacks some. The table records almost 50,000 clones, approximately 94% of them present only once. Here the sequenced sample was CD4+ T cells from peripheral blood mononuclear cells, taken in the third trimester of pregnancy. Receptors originate from a female donor with multiple sclerosis, enrolled in a pregnancy study.

V and J are TRBV10-3 and TRBJ1-2; 10 nucleotides align to TRBD1. Germline CDR1 reads ENHRY; CDR2 reads SYGVKD. After removal of 4 bases from V and 8 bases from J, the junction contained 4 bases not matched to a gene. The CDR3 spans 13 residues. The CDR3 DNA reads TGTGCCATCAGTGGACAGGGGGCGGTGGGCTACACCTTC. It encodes CAISGQGAVGYTF.

V usage is TRBV7-2 and J usage is TRBJ2-1; TRBD2 agrees at 9 bases. V gave up 5 bases and J gave up 6 bases; unmatched junction bases: 2. Looked up from germline, CDR1 is SGHTA and CDR2 is FQGNSA. The CDR3 length is 13 residues. CDR3 in DNA: TGTGCCAGCAGCACGACTAGCGGCAATGAGCAGTTCTTC. Translated: CASSTTSGNEQFF.

The V call is TRBV6-6, the J call TRBJ1-1, with 8 bases that match TRBD1. V gave up 5 bases and J gave up 6 bases; unmatched junction bases: 14. The CDR3 runs 16 residues. Germline V gene lookup returns CDR1 MNHNY and CDR2 SVGAGI (reference sequence). The chain's CDR3 is CASSATGVYWIPEAFF. CDR3 DNA: TGTGCCAGCAGTGCGACAGGGGTGTATTGGATCCCTGAAGCTTTCTTT.

The rearrangement uses TRBV19 and TRBJ2-6, with D perhaps TRBD1 (6 bases). With 0 bases removed from V and 0 bases from J, the gap between germline ends came to 12 bases. Germline V gives CDR1 LNHDA, CDR2 SQIVND (reference sequence). This CDR3 comprises 18 residues. The CDR3 sequence: CASSIERTDPSGANVLTF. CDR3 in DNA: TGTGCCAGTAGTATAGAAAGGACAGATCCCTCTGGGGCCAACGTCCTGACTTTC.

The chain combines TRBV6-1 with TRBJ1-3, with D possibly TRBD1 on 5 matching bases. V was trimmed by 3 bases and J by 8 bases, leaving 20 bases between them. This CDR3 region has 16 residues. Germline values: CDR1 MNHNS, CDR2 SASEGT. CDR3 protein: CASSEPHPGGTDTIYF. The CDR3 DNA follows: TGTGCCAGCAGTGAGCCCCACCCCGGGGGTACGGACACCATATATTTT.

The J gene is TRBJ2-7, the V gene TRBV5-1; 9 bases agree with TRBD1. CDR1 SGHRS and CDR2 YFSETQ come from the germline V gene. J lost 3 bases, V lost 4 bases, and 2 bases had no gene match. The CDR3 has 13 residues. The CDR3 region has the DNA TGCGCCAGCAGCCGGGGACAGGGCTACGAGCAGTACTTC. Its translation is CASSRGQGYEQYF.

The chain uses TRBV7-9 and TRBJ1-1; D unresolved. With 2 bases removed from V and 7 bases from J, the gap between germline ends came to 8 bases. Germline V gene sequence: CDR1 SEHNR, CDR2 FQNEAQ (reference sequence). The CDR3 consists of 12 residues. The CDR3 loop reads CASSLSLSEAFF. DNA for the CDR3: TGTGCCAGCAGCTTATCGCTCAGTGAAGCTTTCTTT.

The J gene is TRBJ1-2, the V gene TRBV29-1; possibly TRBD1 for D (5 bases). V gave up 5 bases and J gave up 4 bases, with 14 bases separating them. Germline CDR1 reads SQVTM; CDR2 reads ANQGSEA. This CDR3 region has 13 residues. CDR3 sequence: CSVRGNWAYGYTF. In nucleotides, the CDR3 is TGCAGCGTTCGGGGGAATTGGGCCTATGGCTACACCTTC.

This chain joins TRBV9 and TRBJ2-3; no clear D. Between the trimmed V and J ends, which lost 0 bases and 2 bases, there was a span of 10 bases. This CDR3 is built from 15 residues. Germline CDR1 is SGDLS and CDR2 is YYNGEE. The CDR3 protein is CASSVDPVTTDTQYF. In DNA form, the CDR3 reads TGTGCCAGCAGCGTAGATCCGGTTACCACAGATACGCAGTATTTT. Together with reference TRBV9 and TRBJ2-3, the CDR3 gives the full variable domain: DSGVTQTPKHLITATGQRVTLRCSPRSGDLSVYWYQQSLDQGLQFLIQYYNGEERAKGNILERFSAQQFPDLHSELNLSSLELGDSALYFCASSVDPVTTDTQYFGPGTRLTVL.

The V and J genes are TRBV5-1 and TRBJ2-3; a weak D match, TRBD2 (6 bases). V lost 2 bases to trimming and J lost 5 bases, with 15 bases between them. The CDR3 is 15 amino acids. CDR1 SGHRS and CDR2 YFSETQ come from the germline V gene. The CDR3 here is CASSFGSGARDTQYF. CDR3 bases: TGCGCCAGCAGCTTTGGGTCGGGAGCCAGAGATACGCAGTATTTT.

The V gene is TRBV21-1, the J gene TRBJ2-3; no DNA check was done on the table's D call, TRBD2. TRBV21-1 is a listed pseudogene. The CDR3 runs 15 residues. In DNA form, the CDR3 reads TGTGCCAGCAGAGAGCCCCCCCCGGGCACAGATACGCAGTATTTT. It is translated as CASREPPPGTDTQYF.

This rearrangement joins TRBV28 to TRBJ1-4; TRBD1 matches 11 bases. The trim removed 6 bases at V and 5 bases at J, leaving 11 bases unmatched. The germline gives CDR1 MDHEN, CDR2 SYDVKM. This CDR3 has 17 residues. CDR3 bases: TGTGCCAGCAGGGGCTGGGACAGGGGGGTCAAAAATGAAAAACTGTTTTTT. Amino acids: CASRGWDRGVKNEKLFF.

J is TRBJ2-1 and V is TRBV7-2; 10 bases align to TRBD2. V lost 4 bases and J lost 6; bases outside the gene matches: 9. The CDR3 consists of 16 residues. Germline-derived CDR1 and CDR2 are SGHTA and FQGNSA. In nucleotides, the CDR3 is TGTGCCAGCAGCTCGTCTAGCGGGAGATTCGGCAATGAGCAGTTCTTC. It codes for CASSSSSGRFGNEQFF.